This TCR beta chain appears in the sequencing data of a study of T-cell reconstitution after alpha-beta-depleted transplantation in children. From germline, CDR1 is SGHVS and CDR2 FQNEAQ. The germline V and J ends were trimmed by 6 bases and 3 bases, with 16 bases remaining between them. The CDR3 runs 15 residues. Preparation of the TCRbeta library involved a method that used unique molecular identifiers. A single record per CDR3 protein comes from TCRdb applying MiXCR to the PCR reads. The table lists approximately 240,000 distinct CDR3 sequences, roughly 9% of them singletons. The starting material was PBMCs from the stem cell graft donor, obtained from the stem cell graft. The V call is TRBV7-8, the J call TRBJ2-3; tentative D call: TRBD2 (7 bases). This receptor was obtained from a human donor who donated a stem cell graft to a child with acute lymphoblastic leukemia. DNA of the CDR3: TGTGCCAGCAGGCTAGGGGGGGGGGTAACAGATACGCAGTATTTT. Protein product: CASRLGGGVTDTQYF.